This TCR beta chain comes out of a study of cytomegalovirus exposure and HLA in healthy donors (dated by TCRdb to about 2017). Some background on the complete study: According to an earlier analysis of 587 of the donors, 150 million to 200 million T cells yielded 95 million to 140 million unique TCR beta sequences and approximately 280 Gb of sequence data. The study aimed to test whether cataloging public T cell receptors could reveal signatures of past pathogen exposure. The genetic ancestry cluster associated with self-reported Caucasian donors included 81% of the 300 to 400 genotyped donors. To predict cytomegalovirus infection status, the study brought together high-throughput TCR immunosequencing, statistical association of individual TCRs with disease status, and machine learning. In a later analysis, previously published TCR beta repertoires from 550 to 750 donors were re-analyzed and high-resolution HLA genotyping was added so that TCR occurrence patterns could be studied. An early release covering roughly 600 HLA-typed donors comprised approximately 300 gigabases of sequencing data and 65 million to 100 million unique TCR sequences. An earlier analysis of 587 of the donors applied high-throughput TCR beta sequencing to assess whether each TCR beta V gene segment acted as functional or pseudogenic. The study profiled the T cell repertoires of fewer than 850 subjects by immunosequencing and related them to cytomegalovirus serostatus. Donor age, sex, ethnicity and CMV serostatus were collected together with the repertoire data. The number of donors typed differed by locus, with about 629-630 for A, B, C, DRB1 and DQB1, approximately 500 for DQA1, some 570 for DPA1, and about 450 for DPB1. HLA typing covered class I and class II loci at four-digit resolution. Among around 400 genotyped donors of the cohort, an average of approximately 240,000 unique TCR beta nucleotide sequences was sequenced per donor, of which roughly 18% were non-productive. A separate validation cohort of approximately 120 different subjects was used in addition to the 666-subject first cohort. Rather than drawing on any new phenotypic data, the later analysis identified candidate immune exposures from TCR beta sequences and the way those sequences occurred across donors. Four or five DR-DQ haplotypes were treated as single units for association and clustering because of strong linkage in the cohort. Genome-wide SNP genotypes for about 55% of the roughly 670 donors were used in a later genetic analysis, which treated that subset as a discovery cohort. Every discovery cohort repertoire had been produced on one sequencing platform.

V is cut back by 7 bases and J by 10 bases, with 14 bases in the junction unmatched. The CDR3 runs 14 amino acids, cysteine and phenylalanine included. Only CDR3 DNA remains: 42 bases, in frame from the first base. CDR1 LNHDA and CDR2 SQIVND are derived from the germline V gene (reference sequence). For this clone: Its antigen is not yet known. No base qualities exist here, and no much larger clone lies one base off it.

Library method: the immunoSEQ multiplex PCR assay. For the multiplex PCR, a mixture combining 60 forward primers for TCR Vbeta segments and 13 reverse primers for TCR Jbeta segments was used. The CDR3 region of rearranged TCR beta genes was amplified from genomic DNA with a multiplex PCR assay. The Illumina HiSeq System was used to sequence the amplified TCR beta libraries as 87-base-pair reads. The paper's processing steps were these. In a later analysis, 77 million or so unique TCR beta chains were counted across the roughly 700 repertoires, and roughly 10 million of these chains were shared by at least two donors. Raw reads were error-corrected and collapsed into unique sequences with a nearest-neighbor algorithm that merged closely related sequences to remove PCR and sequencing errors. V, D and J gene segments were assigned by aligning CDR3 sequences to IMGT reference sequences. For a sequence to be retained, a match of at least six nucleotides to both a V gene segment and a J gene segment was required. A rearrangement was called productive if the CDR3 had no stop codons and remained in frame with V and J, and every other rearrangement was called non-productive. Following IMGT convention, CDR3 was defined as the stretch from the second conserved V-encoded cysteine up to the conserved J-encoded phenylalanine. In an earlier analysis of 500 to 650 of the donors, sequences lacking an unambiguous match to a single V gene segment were excluded. In an earlier analysis of several hundred of the donors, a V segment was called functional when productive rearrangements were above 56.7%, and segregating when the standard deviation between donors exceeded 5%. A statistical classification framework was built for diagnosing cytomegalovirus status from the catalog of TCR beta chain sequences. In a later analysis, V and J genes were assigned by comparing TCR nucleotide sequences against IMGT/GENE-DB human TR gene sequences. In a later analysis, CDR3 sequences and most-parsimonious VDJ recombination scenarios were assigned using the TCRdist pipeline. In a later analysis, every TCR beta chain was defined by the combination of its CDR3 amino acid sequence and its V-gene family, and reads without a unique V-gene family were dropped. As a way to deal with suspected cross-contamination and a sequencing artifact, a later analysis dropped hundreds of nucleotide sequences that were highly shared and had low generation probability. For each public chain, a later analysis derived a clonal expansion index from normalized ranks of inferred template counts within each repertoire. In a later analysis, generation probabilities were computed with a VDJ recombination model fitted to out-of-frame rearrangements, and the resulting probabilities were checked against IGoR. Hypergeometric tests were used in a later analysis to score TCR-TCR, TCR-HLA and TCR-CMV co-occurrence, with a repertoire-size bias correction applied to the TCR pairs. False discovery rates were estimated in a later analysis by permuting HLA or CMV assignments 20 times. In a later analysis, co-occurring TCRs were grouped with DBSCAN, and TCRdist sequence similarity was added when clustering was performed within HLA-allele-positive subsets. Repertoires with fewer than 30,000 or more than 120,000 public chains were left out of co-occurrence clustering, as were a handful of repertoires with anomalous nucleotide sharing. TCRdb retrieved this table from immuneACCESS and kept in-frame rearrangements only. Not all clones are present; in checked studies, unresolved V genes account for under half, and no reason is known for the remainder. The D gene and trimming were derived from the DNA, and the V and J assignments and clone size from that table. This sample lists around 160,000 clones; 55% to 80% were detected once. The top ten constitute around 4.5% of the sample.

Study-wide findings and limitations: Because the 87-base-pair reads could not distinguish some IMGT-functional V segments, including TRBV6-2 and TRBV6-3, those segments were excluded. Presence/absence analyses assumed roughly uniform sequencing depth across donors, an assumption that may not hold. A few of the identified cytomegalovirus-associated TCR beta chains were confirmed in vitro to be specific for cytomegalovirus antigens. According to a later analysis, TCR association rates differed among HLA loci, with DRB1 alleles showing the most associated TCRs and HLA-C alleles showing the fewest. While some public TCRs were present in many individuals, most TCR sequences turned up only very rarely across donors. The authors suggested that the approach could potentially be extended to other disease states and immunological phenotypes. The sequencing pipeline was judged likely to have produced a cluster of highly shared sequence variants as a technical artifact. A later analysis found that most CMV-associated TCR beta chains appeared HLA-restricted, with HLA associations seemingly driven largely by CMV exposure. In a later genetic analysis, a missense DCLRE1C variant was associated with V-gene and J-gene trimming of TCR beta chains, and the association was replicated in an independent cohort. When HLA alleles, especially DR and DQ, strongly co-occurred, attributing TCR associations to individual alleles was difficult. CMV serostatus was the only immune exposure information available for the cohort. In a later analysis, HLA-associated TCR beta chains were found to be more clonally expanded and to have lower generation probabilities than equally common non-associated chains. Around 16 rarely observed V segments, including chromosome 9 orphons, were excluded from the earlier analysis of approximately 600 of the donors because counts were too low. According to a later analysis, parvovirus B19, influenza, CMV and Epstein-Barr virus appeared linked to several top co-occurrence clusters. Correlated functional status among segregating V segments might reflect linkage disequilibrium, but an unknown experimental factor could not be ruled out. Because some donors lacked HLA typing at each locus, the association tests relied only on the typed subset. In an earlier analysis of some 500 of the donors, most TCR beta V segments were observed in productive rearrangements about 87% or about 30% of the time, broadly matching IMGT annotations. A further reported finding was that TCR beta sequences accurately predicted the HLA-A and HLA-B alleles for most subjects in the first cohort. The classifier was reported to diagnose cytomegalovirus status with high specificity and sensitivity in both the original cohort and the validation cohort. In the study, around 160 TCR beta chains were listed as associated with cytomegalovirus. A later analysis associated roughly 17,000 TCR beta sequences with specific HLA alleles at a false discovery rate of 0.05. Only TCR beta chains were sequenced in this cohort, and the absence of alpha or paired-chain data limited detectable features. According to a later genetic analysis, donors in an Asian-associated ancestry cluster had fewer N-insertions in productive TCRs than the approximately 650-donor mean.

In total, 600 or so healthy bone marrow donors made up the cohort. All cohort members were sampled while nominally healthy, although unrecorded immune exposures were likely present. The donor tested CMV seropositive and was one of the 289 seropositive cohort members. A peripheral blood sample was provided by each donor, and peripheral blood mononuclear cells were used for TCR beta sequencing. The Qiagen DNeasy Blood Extraction Kit was used to extract genomic DNA from the blood cell samples. The sequence was collected from a woman younger than 35 in good health and CMV-seropositive. The chain is encoded by TRBV19 joined to TRBJ2-3; TRBD2 lines up with 7 middle nucleotides. Material for sequencing was PBMCs. In nucleotides, the sequence is TGTGCCAGTACTCCTGCGGGAGTAGGGTTCGCGCAGTATTTT. Its translation is CASTPAGVGFAQYF.